The source of this T cell receptor beta chain is a study of T cells in Graves' hyperthyroidism and ophthalmopathy. Overall study results and limits: Most thyroid clonotypes with frequency above 0.001 were detected in blood.

Concerning this clonotype: Its specificity is unknown.

Clinical symptoms, serum thyroxine and TRAb, thyroid ultrasound and orbital computed tomography were used for the diagnoses. Using RNA transcripts as the source, TCR beta CDR3 regions were amplified. The study used the HTBI primer set for a first-round RT-PCR of the TCR CDR3. TCRdb itself ran the multiplex PCR reads through MiXCR, one entry per CDR3 protein. Of 500,000 to 800,000 distinct CDR3 sequences detected, roughly 46% appear once; the ten largest clones hold approximately 6.8%. The receptor was isolated from an adult man with Graves' disease, either hyperthyroidism or ophthalmopathy (not recorded which). The sample comprised peripheral blood or thyroid tissue (not recorded which).

In DNA, the CDR3 is TGTGCCAGCAGTTTAGTTGCGAACGGGGAGCTGTTTTTT. Translation gives CASSLVANGELFF. The V and J genes are TRBV12-3 or TRBV12-4 and TRBJ2-2; D remains ambiguous. Trimming took 1 base from V and 7 from J, leaving 7 bases between them. The CDR3 extends over 13 amino acids.